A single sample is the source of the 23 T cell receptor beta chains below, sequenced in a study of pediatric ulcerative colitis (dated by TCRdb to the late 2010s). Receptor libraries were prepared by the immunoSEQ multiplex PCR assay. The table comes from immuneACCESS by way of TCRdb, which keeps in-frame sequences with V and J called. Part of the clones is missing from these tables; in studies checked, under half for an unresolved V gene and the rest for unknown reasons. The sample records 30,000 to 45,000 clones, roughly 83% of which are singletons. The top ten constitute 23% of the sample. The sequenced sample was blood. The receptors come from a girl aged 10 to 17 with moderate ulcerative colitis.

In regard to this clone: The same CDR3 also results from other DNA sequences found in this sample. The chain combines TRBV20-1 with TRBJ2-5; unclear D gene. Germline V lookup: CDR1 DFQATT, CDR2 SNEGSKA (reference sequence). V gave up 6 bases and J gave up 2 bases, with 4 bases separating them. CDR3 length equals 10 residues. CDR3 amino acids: CSARQETQYF. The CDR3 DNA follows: TGCAGTGCGCGGCAAGAGACCCAGTACTTC.

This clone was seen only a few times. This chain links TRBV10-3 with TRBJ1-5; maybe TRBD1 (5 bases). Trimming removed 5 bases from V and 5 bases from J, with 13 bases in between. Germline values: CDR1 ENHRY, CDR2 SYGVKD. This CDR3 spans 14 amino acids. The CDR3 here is CAISSRTGDQPQHF. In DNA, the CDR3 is TGTGCCATCAGTTCGCGGACGGGGGATCAGCCCCAGCATTTT.

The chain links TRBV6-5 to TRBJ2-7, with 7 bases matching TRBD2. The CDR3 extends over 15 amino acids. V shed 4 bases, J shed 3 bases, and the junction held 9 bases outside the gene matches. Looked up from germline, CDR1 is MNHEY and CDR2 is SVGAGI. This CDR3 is CASSSIGRAGYEQYF. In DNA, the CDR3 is TGTGCCAGCAGTTCGATAGGGAGGGCAGGCTACGAGCAGTACTTC.

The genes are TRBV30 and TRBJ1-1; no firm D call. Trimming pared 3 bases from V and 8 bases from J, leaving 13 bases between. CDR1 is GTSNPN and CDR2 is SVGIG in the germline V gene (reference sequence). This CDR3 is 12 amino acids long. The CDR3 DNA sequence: TGTGCCTGGAGACCTTACGAGGGAGAAGCTTTCTTT. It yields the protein CAWRPYEGEAFF.

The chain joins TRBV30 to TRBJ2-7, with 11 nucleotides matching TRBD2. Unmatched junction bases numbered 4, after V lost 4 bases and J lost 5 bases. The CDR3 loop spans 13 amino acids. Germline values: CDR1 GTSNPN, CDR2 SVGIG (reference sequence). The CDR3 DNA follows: TGTGCCTGGAAGACTAGCGGGACCCACGAGCAGTACTTC. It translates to CAWKTSGTHEQYF.

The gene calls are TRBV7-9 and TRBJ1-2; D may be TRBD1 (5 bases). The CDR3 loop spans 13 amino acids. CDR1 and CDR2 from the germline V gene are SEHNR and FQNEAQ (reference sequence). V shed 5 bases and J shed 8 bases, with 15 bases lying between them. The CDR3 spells CASSLSGGSGYTF. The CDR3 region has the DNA TGTGCCAGCAGCCTAAGTGGGGGGTCGGGCTACACCTTC.

CDR3 bases: TGTGCCAGCAGGAGTACCGGGACAGGGGTTTCACCCCTCCACTTT. It translates to CASRSTGTGVSPLHF. The V gene is TRBV6-5, the J gene TRBJ1-6; 10 nucleotides match TRBD1. After removal of 6 bases from V and 9 bases from J, the junction contained 8 bases not matched to a gene. Germline-derived CDR1 and CDR2 are MNHEY and SVGAGI. The CDR3 is 15 residues long.

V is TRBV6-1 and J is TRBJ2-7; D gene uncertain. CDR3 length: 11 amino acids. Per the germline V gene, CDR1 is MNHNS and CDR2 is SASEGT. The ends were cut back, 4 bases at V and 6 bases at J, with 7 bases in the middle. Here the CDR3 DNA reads TGTGCCAGCAGTGCCCGTTCCGAGCAGTACTTC. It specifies CASSARSEQYF.

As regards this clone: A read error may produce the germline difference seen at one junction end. The CDR3 sequence: CASSETSGQGKRF. CDR3 nucleotide sequence: TGTGCCAGCAGTGAAACTTCTGGACAGGGGAAGAGATTC. The chain has TRBV6-1 and TRBJ2-4, with 9 positions matching TRBD1. The CDR3 consists of 13 residues. Per germline, CDR1 MNHNS and CDR2 SASEGT.

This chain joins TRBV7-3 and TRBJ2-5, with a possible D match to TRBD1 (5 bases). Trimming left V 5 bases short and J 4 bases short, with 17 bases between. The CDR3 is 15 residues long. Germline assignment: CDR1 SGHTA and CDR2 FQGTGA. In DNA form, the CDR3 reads TGTGCCAGCAGCCCAATAGGGGTCCCCTCAGAGACCCAGTACTTC. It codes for CASSPIGVPSETQYF.

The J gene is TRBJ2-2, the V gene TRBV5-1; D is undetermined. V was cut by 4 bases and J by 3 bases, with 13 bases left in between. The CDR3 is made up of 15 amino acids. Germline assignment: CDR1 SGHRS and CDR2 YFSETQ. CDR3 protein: CASSVGLMDTGELFF. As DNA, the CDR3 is TGCGCCAGCAGCGTGGGCCTCATGGACACCGGGGAGCTGTTTTTT.

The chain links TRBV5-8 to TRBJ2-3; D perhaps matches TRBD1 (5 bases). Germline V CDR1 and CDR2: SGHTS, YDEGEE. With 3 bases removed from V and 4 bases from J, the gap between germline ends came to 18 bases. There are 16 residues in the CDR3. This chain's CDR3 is CASSSFGAMGPDTQYF. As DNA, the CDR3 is TGTGCCAGCAGCTCCTTTGGGGCAATGGGTCCAGATACGCAGTATTTT.

In DNA, the CDR3 is TGTGCCAGTAGTATCGAAGGGGGCAATCAGCCCCAGCATTTT. Translation: CASSIEGGNQPQHF. The chain links TRBV19 to TRBJ1-5, with D perhaps matching TRBD1 (5 bases). Trimming removed 3 bases from V and 2 bases from J, with 8 bases in between. Germline CDR1 and CDR2: LNHDA and SQIVND (reference sequence). This CDR3 is 14 amino acids long.

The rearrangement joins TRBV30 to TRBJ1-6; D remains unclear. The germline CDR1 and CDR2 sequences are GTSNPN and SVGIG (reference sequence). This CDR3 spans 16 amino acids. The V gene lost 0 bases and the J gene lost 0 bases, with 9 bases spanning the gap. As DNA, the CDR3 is TGTGCCTGGAGTGTACTAAAGGGCTCCTATAATTCACCCCTCCACTTT. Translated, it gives CAWSVLKGSYNSPLHF.

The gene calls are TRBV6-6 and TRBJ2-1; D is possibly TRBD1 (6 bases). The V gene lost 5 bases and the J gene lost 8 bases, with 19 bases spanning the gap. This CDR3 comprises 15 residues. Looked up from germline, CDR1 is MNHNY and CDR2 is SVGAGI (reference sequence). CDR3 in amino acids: CASSTPLTGSHEQFF. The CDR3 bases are TGTGCCAGCAGTACCCCCCTAACAGGGAGCCATGAGCAGTTCTTC.

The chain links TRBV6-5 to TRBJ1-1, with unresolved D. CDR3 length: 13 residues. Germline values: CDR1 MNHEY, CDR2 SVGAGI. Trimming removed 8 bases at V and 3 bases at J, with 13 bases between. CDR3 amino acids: CASENGQDTEAFF. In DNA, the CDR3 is TGTGCCAGCGAAAATGGGCAGGACACTGAAGCTTTCTTT.

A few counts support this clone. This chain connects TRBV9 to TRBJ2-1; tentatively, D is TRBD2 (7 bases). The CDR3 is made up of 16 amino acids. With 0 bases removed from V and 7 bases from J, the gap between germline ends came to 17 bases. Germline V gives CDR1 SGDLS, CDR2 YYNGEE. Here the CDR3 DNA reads TGTGCCAGCAGCGTAGACTCGGGGGGTACAGGGAATGAGCAGTTCTTC. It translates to CASSVDSGGTGNEQFF.

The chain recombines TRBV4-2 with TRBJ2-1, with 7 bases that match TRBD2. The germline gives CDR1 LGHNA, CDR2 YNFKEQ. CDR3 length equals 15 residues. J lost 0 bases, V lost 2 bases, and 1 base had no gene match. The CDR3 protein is CASSQIAGSYNEQFF. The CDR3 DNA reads TGTGCCAGCAGCCAAATAGCGGGCTCCTACAATGAGCAGTTCTTC.

The CDR3 DNA sequence: TGTGCCTGGAGTACCGGCGCCGGGGAGCTGTTTTTT. This translates into CAWSTGAGELFF. V gene TRBV30 combines with J gene TRBJ2-2; D call uncertain. The CDR3 runs to 12 residues. The germline V and J ends were trimmed by 2 bases and 6 bases, with 7 bases remaining between them. Germline V gene sequence: CDR1 GTSNPN, CDR2 SVGIG (reference sequence).

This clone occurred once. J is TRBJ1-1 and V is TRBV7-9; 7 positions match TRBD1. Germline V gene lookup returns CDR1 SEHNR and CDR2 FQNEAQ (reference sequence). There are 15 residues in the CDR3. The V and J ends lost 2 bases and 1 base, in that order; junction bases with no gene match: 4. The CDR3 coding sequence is TGTGCCAGCAGCTTAAAGGGACAGCCGAACACTGAAGCTTTCTTT. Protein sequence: CASSLKGQPNTEAFF.

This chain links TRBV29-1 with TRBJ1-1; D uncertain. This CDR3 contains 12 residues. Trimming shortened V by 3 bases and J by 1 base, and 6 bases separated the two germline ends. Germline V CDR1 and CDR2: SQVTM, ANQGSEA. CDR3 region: CSVDYGNTEAFF. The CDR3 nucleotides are TGCAGCGTTGATTACGGGAACACTGAAGCTTTCTTT.

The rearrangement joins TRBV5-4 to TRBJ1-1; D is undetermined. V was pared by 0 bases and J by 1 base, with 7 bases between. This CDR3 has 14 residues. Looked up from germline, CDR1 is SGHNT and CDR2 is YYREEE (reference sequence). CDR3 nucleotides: TGTGCCAGCAGCTTGGCGGGTCAGAACACTGAAGCTTTCTTT. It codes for CASSLAGQNTEAFF.

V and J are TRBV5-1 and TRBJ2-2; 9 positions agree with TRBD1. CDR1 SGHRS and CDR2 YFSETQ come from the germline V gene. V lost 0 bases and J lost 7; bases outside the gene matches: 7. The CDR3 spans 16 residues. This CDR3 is CASSLEGTGRLGELFF. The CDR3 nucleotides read TGCGCCAGCAGCTTGGAAGGGACAGGGCGACTCGGGGAGCTGTTTTTT.